The rows below give T cell receptor beta chains drawn from one sample of a study of blood T cell repertoires in COVID-19. Profiled with immunoSEQ multiplex PCR; TCRdb holds only in-frame clones, not every one. The sample gives roughly 500,000 clones, approximately 87% of which show up once; less than 2% is in the top ten. Sequenced material: PBMCs or T cells enriched from blood (not recorded which). The origin of the receptors is a woman in her thirties or forties who had recovered from COVID-19. Both conserved end residues are part of each CDR3. D genes are given only for firm matches. Clone size is not always given. Where it is, it says once, few, many or a class for expanded clones.

TRBV7-2,-,-,TRBJ2-7,TGTGCCAGCAGCTTAGTTCCAGCGGCAACCCCCTACGAGCAGTACTTC,CASSLVPAATPYEQYF
TRBV19,TRBD2,-,TRBJ2-5,TGTGCCAGTAGTCTCGGGACTAGGGGGTACCAAGAGACCCAGTACTTC,CASSLGTRGYQETQYF
TRBV14,TRBD1,-,TRBJ2-3,TGTGCCAGCAGCCAACTGGACAGGGCATACACAGATACGCAGTATTTT,CASSQLDRAYTDTQYF
TRBV5-1,TRBD2,-,TRBJ2-1,TGCGCCAGCGGACCGACTAGCGGGACTTACAATGAGCAGTTCTTC,CASGPTSGTYNEQFF
TRBV9,-,-,TRBJ2-3,TGTGCCAGCAGCTTGGAGGACGCCAGATTAGGAGATACGCAGTATTTT,CASSLEDARLGDTQYF
TRBV5-4,TRBD2,once,TRBJ2-1,TGTGCCAGCAGCTCTGGGACTAGCATTACGGGTGAGCAGTTCTTC,CASSSGTSITGEQFF
TRBV7-9,TRBD2,-,TRBJ2-4,TGTGCCAGCAGCTTAGCGGGTTGGGAGGGCCGGCACATTCAGTACTTC,CASSLAGWEGRHIQYF
TRBV2,TRBD1,-,TRBJ1-2,TGTGCCAGCAGTGACGACAGGGTGGGTGGCTACACCTTC,CASSDDRVGGYTF
TRBV5-4,-,-,TRBJ1-2,TGTGCCAGCAGCCTGGGGCCTTGGGGGCTGGACTATGGCTACACCTTC,CASSLGPWGLDYGYTF
TRBV5-1,-,-,TRBJ1-1,TGCGCCAGCAGCTTGATAGGAGGGGAGCCCACTGAAGCTTTCTTT,CASSLIGGEPTEAFF
TRBV9,TRBD2,-,TRBJ2-5,TGTGCCAGCAGCATCGGGACTAGCGGGGTCCAAGAGACCCAGTACTTC,CASSIGTSGVQETQYF
TRBV2,-,-,TRBJ1-3,TGTGCCAGCAGTGAACTTCGCGGTTCTGGAAACACCATATATTTT,CASSELRGSGNTIYF
TRBV29-1,-,-,TRBJ1-1,TGCAGCGTGAAAGGAGGGAACACTGAAGCTTTCTTT,CSVKGGNTEAFF
TRBV12-3/TRBV12-4,-,few,TRBJ1-1,TGTGCCAGCAGTTTACGTCGAGACACTGAAGCTTTCTTT,CASSLRRDTEAFF
TRBV6-4,-,-,TRBJ1-1,TGTGCCAGCAGTGACTCCGCCAGGCTAAACACTGAAGCTTTCTTT,CASSDSARLNTEAFF
TRBV6-5,-,-,TRBJ1-5,TGTGCCAGCAGACCTTGGGGGGGCAATCAGCCCCAGCATTTT,CASRPWGGNQPQHF
TRBV12-5,-,-,TRBJ2-1,TGTGCTAGTGGTTCAAAGGGACTGAACAATGAGCAGTTCTTC,CASGSKGLNNEQFF
TRBV5-6,-,-,TRBJ2-7,TGTGCCAGCAGCTTACTACGACAGGCAGGGGAGCAGTACTTC,CASSLLRQAGEQYF
TRBV27,-,-,TRBJ2-3,TGTGCCAGCAGTGCATACAGGGATTTGCCAGATACGCAGTATTTT,CASSAYRDLPDTQYF
TRBV21-1,-,-,TRBJ1-6,TGTGCCAGCAGCACAAGGGACAGGGCTTCTAAGAATTCACCCCTCCACTTT,CASSTRDRASKNSPLHF
TRBV13,-,-,TRBJ1-1,TGTGCCAGCAACCTAGGGTCCAGGGAATTGTATACTGAAGCTTTCTTT,CASNLGSRELYTEAFF
TRBV19,-,-,TRBJ2-7,TGTGCCAGTAGTCCAAAGGTTCCGGGACTGTGGACCTACGAGCAGTACTTC,CASSPKVPGLWTYEQYF
TRBV9,TRBD1,-,TRBJ1-2,TGTGCCAGCAGCGCCCAGAGAGGGGACAGGGGAAACTATGGCTACACCTTC,CASSAQRGDRGNYGYTF
TRBV6-1,-,-,TRBJ2-7,TGTGCCAGCAGTGAAGGCGGGGTTTCTTTCTCCTACGAGCAGTACTTC,CASSEGGVSFSYEQYF
TRBV11-2,-,-,TRBJ2-2,TGTGCCAGCAGCCTGGGAGCCCACACCGGGGAGCTGTTTTTT,CASSLGAHTGELFF
TRBV4-3,TRBD2,once,TRBJ2-7,TGCGCCAGCAGCCAAGGGTCGACGGGACTAGCGGCCTACGAGCAGTACTTC,CASSQGSTGLAAYEQYF
TRBV27,-,few,TRBJ1-4,TGTGCCTCGGGGAGGGCCGAAAAACTGTTTTTT,CASGRAEKLFF
TRBV10-1,-,-,TRBJ1-1,TGCGCCACCCAGAGGGAGAGAAACACTGAAGCTTTCTTT,CATQRERNTEAFF
TRBV4-3,-,few,TRBJ1-2,TGCGCCAGCAGCCAAAATGCAGGGGCTGGCGGCTACACCTTC,CASSQNAGAGGYTF
TRBV6-2/TRBV6-3,-,-,TRBJ2-6,TGTGCCAGCAGTTACATCCGCTCTGGGGCCAACGTCCTGACTTTC,CASSYIRSGANVLTF
TRBV30,TRBD2,once,TRBJ2-3,TGTGCCTGGAGGGGAGGGGTTAGCACAGATACGCAGTATTTT,CAWRGGVSTDTQYF
TRBV2,-,-,TRBJ1-1,TGTGCCAGCAGGGGCAGGGTAAACACTGAAGCTTTCTTT,CASRGRVNTEAFF
TRBV4-3,-,-,TRBJ2-7,TGCGCCAGCAGCCAAGTGCGCCTAGCCTCTACTGCAGTGGGAACAATTACCTACGAGCAGTACTTC,CASSQVRLASTAVGTITYEQYF
TRBV7-2,-,-,TRBJ2-7,TGTGCCAGCAGCTTACAGGGGGGTTACGAGCAGTACTTC,CASSLQGGYEQYF
TRBV20-1,-,-,TRBJ2-3,TGCAGTGCTAGTCGTCTGTGGGAGCTTTCTAGCACAGATACGCAGTATTTT,CSASRLWELSSTDTQYF
TRBV18,TRBD1,-,TRBJ1-5,TGTGCCAGCTCATCGCGACAGGGCGATCAGCCCCAGCATTTT,CASSSRQGDQPQHF
TRBV30,TRBD2,-,TRBJ2-1,TGTGCCTGGAGCCCCACTAGCGAATCCTACAATGAGCAGTTCTTC,CAWSPTSESYNEQFF
TRBV4-2,-,-,TRBJ1-5,TGTGCCAGCAGCCAGGGCCAGGTCGAGCAGCCCCAGCATTTT,CASSQGQVEQPQHF
TRBV18,-,-,TRBJ2-5,TGTGCCAGCTCACCACCGCGGGTAGAGACCCAGTACTTC,CASSPPRVETQYF
TRBV19,TRBD1,-,TRBJ2-7,TGTGCCAGTAGTATAGGGGACAGGAGCTACGAGCAGTACTTC,CASSIGDRSYEQYF
TRBV27,-,-,TRBJ2-1,TGTGCCAGCAGTTTATCCTTGGAGGGGTACAATGAGCAGTTCTTC,CASSLSLEGYNEQFF
TRBV3-1/TRBV3-2,-,few,TRBJ1-3,TGTGCCAGCAGCTCATACAGGGACACTCTCAACACCATATATTTT,CASSSYRDTLNTIYF
TRBV11-3,TRBD2,-,TRBJ2-1,TGTGCCAGCAGCTCCCTCCCAGGCGGGAGGGACAATGAGCAGTTCTTC,CASSSLPGGRDNEQFF
TRBV6-5,TRBD1,-,TRBJ1-1,TGTGCCAGCAGTTCCCTAAACAGGGGGGATAAGGCTTTCTTT,CASSSLNRGDKAFF
TRBV5-1,-,once,TRBJ1-2,TGCGCCAGTTCAAAAACCCGAGAGCCCTATGGCTACACCTTC,CASSKTREPYGYTF
TRBV4-3,-,-,TRBJ1-1,TGCGCCAGCAGCCAAGAGATGTGGGGCAGTAACACTGAAGCTTTCTTT,CASSQEMWGSNTEAFF
TRBV30,-,-,TRBJ1-4,TGTGCCTGGACTTCCCTCGGCAGGTGGGAGGAAAAACTGTTTTTT,CAWTSLGRWEEKLFF
TRBV15,-,-,TRBJ1-1,TGTGCCACCAGCAGAGATGCGGTTATTAACACTGAAGCTTTCTTT,CATSRDAVINTEAFF
TRBV27,-,-,TRBJ2-1,TGTGCCAGCCGGGGGGCTGAGCAGTTCTTC,CASRGAEQFF
TRBV19,TRBD1,-,TRBJ2-3,TGTGCCAGTAGTATAGGGACAGGGGGCACAGATACGCAGTATTTT,CASSIGTGGTDTQYF
TRBV19,TRBD1,-,TRBJ2-5,TGTGCCAGTACCTCTCACAACCGGCGGACAGGGGACGGAACGGAGACCCAGTACTTC,CASTSHNRRTGDGTETQYF